The sequence of this T cell receptor (beta chain) was determined in a study of cytomegalovirus exposure and HLA in healthy donors. Turning to the study itself: The 120 million or so unique TCR beta sequences, from about 180 million T cells, were found by an earlier analysis.

Primers included in the PCR were 60 Vbeta and 13 Jbeta primers. Profiling relied on immunoSEQ multiplex PCR, and the TCRdb table lists in-frame clones only, not all of them. This repertoire includes just over 200,000 clones. Study-level points and caveats: A missense variant in DCLRE1C was later tied to TCR beta V- and J-gene trimming. Immune exposure information comprised only CMV serostatus.

The CDR3 sequence is 15 residues long. Looked up from germline, CDR1 is SGHDT and CDR2 is YYEEEE. V lost 7 bases, J lost 0 bases, and 8 bases stayed unmatched. A word on this clone: Its target is unknown.

The source is a girl aged 2 to 10 in good health and CMV-seropositive. The sample taken for sequencing was PBMCs. V and J are TRBV5-6 and TRBJ2-7; 9 nucleotides match TRBD1. In nucleotides, the CDR3 is TGTGCCAGCGGCGCAGTGGGACAGGGCTCCTACGAGCAGTACTTC. Its protein product is CASGAVGQGSYEQYF.